The clone carrying this T cell receptor beta chain was observed once. The data are from a study of human T cells and chemical hapten exposure. The time point here: patch test 3, about 24 weeks after DPC sensitization. Treatment reported: therapeutic diphenylcyclopropenone sensitization with weekly scalp DPC. Each donor was an alopecia patient between 18 and 70 years of age who qualified for DPC. MiXCR was run by TCRdb on the RACE reads, yielding one entry per CDR3 protein. The sample includes tens of thousands of distinct CDR3 sequences, 10% to 15% of them seen just once. The specimen was whole blood, collected in connection with sensitization to the hapten diphenylcyclopropenone (DPC). The sequence derives from a woman aged 50 to 65 with alopecia areata. Some clones in this sample may be carry-over from other donors' samples.

Here the CDR3 reads CASSPWDRGQETQYF. The CDR3 DNA is TGTGCCAGCAGTCCTTGGGACAGGGGGCAAGAGACCCAGTACTTC. The chain is built from TRBV14 and TRBJ2-5; 11 bases fit TRBD1. This CDR3 is built from 15 residues. Per germline, CDR1 SGHDN and CDR2 FVKESK. V trimming: 6 bases; J trimming: 2 bases; junction bases outside the gene matches: 5. Looking up the rest from reference TRBV14 and TRBJ2-5 gives the full variable domain: EAGVTQFPSHSVIEKGQTVTLRCDPISGHDNLYWYRRVMGKEIKFLLHFVKESKQDESGMPNNRFLAERTGGTYSTLKVQPAELEDSGVYFCASSPWDRGQETQYFGPGTRLLVL.